The 20 T cell receptor beta chains below were found in one sample sequenced in a study of early T cells in non-severe SARS-CoV-2 infection. TCRdb re-derived calls from the 5' RACE reads in MiXCR, one entry per CDR3 protein. The table includes over 90,000 distinct CDR3 sequences, about 12% detected once. Source: whole blood, taken at baseline. Receptor source: an adult who was a healthcare worker with PCR-confirmed SARS-CoV-2 infection or an uninfected control (not recorded which).

This clonotype was recorded a few times. This chain links TRBV12-5 with TRBJ1-4, with D perhaps matching TRBD1 (5 bases). With 7 bases removed from V and 0 bases from J, the gap between germline ends came to 15 bases. Germline V CDR1 and CDR2: LGHNT, FRNRAP. The CDR3 covers 16 residues. The CDR3 coding sequence is TGTGCTAGTGCCCGGGGAGGGGCTGCAACTAATGAAAAACTGTTTTTT. This sequence encodes CASARGGAATNEKLFF.

This clonotype was counted at least ten times. This chain uses TRBV19 with TRBJ2-7; possibly TRBD1 for D (6 bases). V was cut by 2 bases and J by 5 bases, with 10 bases left in between. The CDR3 loop spans 13 amino acids. Germline lookup yields CDR1 LNHDA and CDR2 SQIVND (reference sequence). CDR3 protein: CASSIQGSHEQYF. CDR3 bases: TGTGCCAGTAGTATACAGGGGTCGCACGAGCAGTACTTC.

The rearrangement uses TRBV9 and TRBJ1-4, with D possibly being TRBD1 (5 bases). V dropped 4 bases and J dropped 8 bases, with 12 bases sitting between them. The CDR3 totals 13 residues. CDR1 SGDLS and CDR2 YYNGEE come from the germline V gene. The CDR3 nucleotides are TGTGCCAGCAGCCCCCCCGCAGGGGAAAAACTGTTTTTT. It translates to CASSPPAGEKLFF.

The CDR3 here is CASSRSDRGSNEKLFF. The CDR3 coding sequence is TGTGCCAGCAGCCGATCGGACAGGGGTTCTAATGAAAAACTGTTTTTT. The chain joins TRBV7-9 to TRBJ1-4, with 9 nucleotides matching TRBD1. Germline CDR1 SEHNR, CDR2 FQNEAQ (reference sequence). With 5 bases clipped from V and 3 bases from J, the junction kept 7 bases outside the gene matches. The CDR3 is 16 residues long.

V gene TRBV5-5 combines with J gene TRBJ2-3, with D possibly matching TRBD1 (5 bases). V lost 0 bases, J lost 2 bases, and 16 bases lay in between. The germline V gene has CDR1 SGHKS and CDR2 YYEKEE (reference sequence). The CDR3 extends over 17 amino acids. The CDR3 bases are TGTGCCAGCAGCTTGGCCAGGTGGGGCCTCTTCACAGATACGCAGTATTTT. Translated: CASSLARWGLFTDTQYF. Drawing the rest from reference TRBV5-5 and TRBJ2-3, the complete variable domain is DAGVTQSPTHLIKTRGQQVTLRCSPISGHKSVSWYQQVLGQGPQFIFQYYEKEERGRGNFPDRFSARQFPNYSSELNVNALLLGDSALYLCASSLARWGLFTDTQYFGPGTRLTVL.

This clonotype was observed a handful of times. The genes are TRBV11-2 and TRBJ1-2; TRBD1 agrees at 10 bases. Looked up from germline, CDR1 is SGHAT and CDR2 is FQNNGV. CDR3 length equals 14 residues. With 4 bases clipped from V and 8 bases from J, the junction kept 7 bases outside the gene matches. CDR3: CASSSKTGGKGYTF. The CDR3 DNA sequence: TGTGCCAGCAGCTCCAAGACAGGGGGCAAAGGCTACACCTTC.

This sequence joins TRBV7-3 and TRBJ2-1; the D gene is possibly TRBD1 (5 bases). This CDR3 is 13 amino acids long. Germline V lookup: CDR1 SGHTA, CDR2 FQGTGA. Trimming took off 1 base at V and 15 bases at J, with 16 bases between the two ends. In nucleotides, the CDR3 is TGTGCCAGCAGCTTAAGTGGGGCAGCCGTATGGTTCTTC. It yields the protein CASSLSGAAVWFF.

In this sample, this clonotype turned up many times. The V gene is TRBV6-5, the J gene TRBJ2-1; a weak D match, TRBD1 (6 bases). The germline gives CDR1 MNHEY, CDR2 SVGAGI. V dropped 5 bases and J dropped 7 bases, with 15 bases sitting between them. This CDR3 is built from 14 residues. This chain's CDR3 is CASSTTFTGNEQFF. The DNA of the CDR3 is TGTGCCAGCAGTACCACCTTTACAGGGAATGAGCAGTTCTTC.

This clonotype was counted at least ten times. The chain links TRBV3-1 to TRBJ1-1; D is perhaps TRBD1 (5 bases). Germline V CDR1 and CDR2: LGHDT, YNNKEL (reference sequence). The CDR3 covers 14 residues. V lost 3 bases, J lost 8 bases, and 16 bases lay in between. The CDR3, as DNA: TGTGCCAGCAGCCACCAGGGTAGGCTCGCCGAAGCTTTCTTT. Its protein product is CASSHQGRLAEAFF.

This chain uses TRBV28 with TRBJ1-1; D is undetermined. Germline V gene lookup returns CDR1 MDHEN and CDR2 SYDVKM. The CDR3 totals 14 residues. V was trimmed by 2 bases and J by 10 bases, leaving 17 bases between them. The DNA for the CDR3 is TGTGCCAGCAGTTTACCGGATCCCCGGGTAACAGCTTTCTTT. This translates into CASSLPDPRVTAFF.

This clonotype appeared a few times. The rearrangement links TRBV29-1 to TRBJ2-2; D is ambiguous. From germline, CDR1 is SQVTM and CDR2 ANQGSEA. Trimming left V 6 bases short and J 0 bases short, with 8 bases between. The CDR3 loop spans 13 amino acids. CDR3 nucleotides: TGCAGCGTCGAAAGACCGAACACCGGGGAGCTGTTTTTT. As protein: CSVERPNTGELFF.

By proportion, this clonotype is medium-sized (0.01 to 0.1%). CDR3 loop: CSVEDGVMKTSGEHNEQFF. In nucleotides, the CDR3 is TGCAGCGTTGAAGATGGCGTAATGAAAACTAGCGGGGAGCACAATGAGCAGTTCTTC. This chain uses TRBV29-1 with TRBJ2-1; 10 bases are shared with TRBD2. J gave up 5 bases and V 0 bases, and 16 bases lay outside the gene matches. There are 19 residues in the CDR3. CDR1 is SQVTM and CDR2 is ANQGSEA in the germline V gene.

This clonotype appeared a few times. The rearrangement links TRBV18 to TRBJ2-7; TRBD1 matches 7 bases. The CDR3 is 14 residues long. V lost 5 bases and J lost 4; bases outside the gene matches: 8. CDR1 is KGHSH, CDR2 LQKENI, per germline. CDR3 amino acids: CASSSTGTAYEQYF. CDR3 nucleotide sequence: TGTGCCAGCTCATCCACCGGGACAGCGTACGAGCAGTACTTC.

The chain couples TRBV3-1 to TRBJ2-1; tentatively, D is TRBD2 (6 bases). V was trimmed by 4 bases and J by 3 bases, leaving 7 bases between them. The V gene's germline CDR1 is LGHDT and CDR2 YNNKEL (reference sequence). The CDR3 has 13 amino acids. In nucleotides, the CDR3 is TGTGCCAGCAGCCGTAGCGGCTACAATGAGCAGTTCTTC. Translated: CASSRSGYNEQFF.

This chain joins TRBV2 and TRBJ2-7; D may be TRBD2 (6 bases). CDR1 and CDR2 (germline): SNHLY, FYNNEI. The length of the CDR3 is 11 residues. The V end lost 9 bases, the J end lost 4 bases, and 10 bases lay between the germline ends. CDR3 DNA sequence: TGTGCCAGGGGAGGCAGTTACGAGCAGTACTTC. Translation gives CARGGSYEQYF.

The rearrangement joins TRBV18 to TRBJ1-6; D remains ambiguous. The CDR3 is made up of 13 amino acids. The germline V gene encodes CDR1 KGHSH and CDR2 LQKENI. Trimming cost V 3 bases and J 10 bases, with 10 bases left between them. The CDR3, as DNA: TGTGCCAGCTCACCGTCCCATGGGTCACCCCTCCACTTT. Amino acid sequence: CASSPSHGSPLHF.

The rearrangement uses TRBV11-2 and TRBJ2-6, with D unresolved. V was pared by 1 base and J by 0 bases, with 4 bases between. The germline V gene encodes CDR1 SGHAT and CDR2 FQNNGV. CDR3 length: 15 residues. The CDR3 region has the DNA TGTGCCAGCAGCTTAGGGCTCTCTGGGGCCAACGTCCTGACTTTC. Translation gives CASSLGLSGANVLTF.

This clonotype was seen a handful of times. The chain recombines TRBV6-6 with TRBJ2-2, with 13 bases aligning to TRBD2. The trim removed 5 bases at V and 1 base at J, leaving 1 base unmatched. Germline V gives CDR1 MNHNY, CDR2 SVGAGI (reference sequence). CDR3 length: 16 amino acids. The CDR3 spells CASSGLAGVNTGELFF. The CDR3 nucleotides read TGTGCCAGCAGTGGACTAGCGGGGGTGAACACCGGGGAGCTGTTTTTT.

The V gene is TRBV5-1, the J gene TRBJ2-2; D gene uncertain. The V gene's germline CDR1 is SGHRS and CDR2 YFSETQ. This CDR3 has 15 amino acids. V lost 0 bases and J lost 1, with 7 bases in between. CDR3 residues: CASSLGRMNTGELFF. In nucleotides, the CDR3 is TGCGCCAGCAGCTTGGGACGTATGAACACCGGGGAGCTGTTTTTT.

This clonotype was observed at least ten times. The chain joins TRBV7-9 to TRBJ2-6; 7 nucleotides align to TRBD2. Germline V CDR1 and CDR2: SEHNR, FQNEAQ (reference sequence). V shed 4 bases, J shed 2 bases, and the junction held 5 bases outside the gene matches. CDR3 length equals 16 residues. As DNA, the CDR3 is TGTGCCAGCAGCTCGGGGGGATCCACTGGGGCCAACGTCCTGACTTTC. This sequence encodes CASSSGGSTGANVLTF.